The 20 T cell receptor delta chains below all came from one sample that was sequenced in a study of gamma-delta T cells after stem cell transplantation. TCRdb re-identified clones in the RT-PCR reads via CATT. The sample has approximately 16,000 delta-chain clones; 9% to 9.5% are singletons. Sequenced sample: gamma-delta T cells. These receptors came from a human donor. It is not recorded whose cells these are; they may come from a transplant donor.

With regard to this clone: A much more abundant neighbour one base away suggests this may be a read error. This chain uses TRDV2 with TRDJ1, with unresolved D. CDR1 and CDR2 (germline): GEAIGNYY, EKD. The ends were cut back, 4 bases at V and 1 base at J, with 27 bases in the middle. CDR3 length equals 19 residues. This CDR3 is CACDTRSRASDGSTDKLIF. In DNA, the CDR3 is TGTGCCTGTGATACCAGATCGCGGGCGAGTGATGGATCCACCGATAAACTCATCTTT.

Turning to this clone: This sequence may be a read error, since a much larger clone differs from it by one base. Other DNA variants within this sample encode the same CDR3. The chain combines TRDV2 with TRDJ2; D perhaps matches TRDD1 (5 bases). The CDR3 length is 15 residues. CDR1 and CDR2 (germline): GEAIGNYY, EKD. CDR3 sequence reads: CACDPLTEMTAQLFF. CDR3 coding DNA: TGTGCCTGTGACCCCCTCACTGAAATGACAGCACAACTCTTCTTC.

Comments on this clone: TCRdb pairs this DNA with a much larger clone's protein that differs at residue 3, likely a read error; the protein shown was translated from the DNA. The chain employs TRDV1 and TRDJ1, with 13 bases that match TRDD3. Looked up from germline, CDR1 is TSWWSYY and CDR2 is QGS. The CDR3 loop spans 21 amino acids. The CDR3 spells CAVGEISYPLLLGDTLGKLIF. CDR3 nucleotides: TGTGCTGTTGGGGAAATTTCCTACCCCCTCCTACTGGGGGATACGCTGGGTAAACTCATCTTT.

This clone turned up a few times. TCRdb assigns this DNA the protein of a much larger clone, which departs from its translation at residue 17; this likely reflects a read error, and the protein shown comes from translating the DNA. CDR3 coding DNA: TGTGCCTGTGACACGATCAGGGGGATACTTGATACCTGGGACACCCGACGGATGTTTTTC. Translated, it gives CACDTIRGILDTWDTRRMFF. The chain is built from TRDV2 and TRDJ3, with 9 bases that match TRDD3. CDR1 is GEAIGNYY, CDR2 EKD, per germline. The CDR3 has 20 amino acids.

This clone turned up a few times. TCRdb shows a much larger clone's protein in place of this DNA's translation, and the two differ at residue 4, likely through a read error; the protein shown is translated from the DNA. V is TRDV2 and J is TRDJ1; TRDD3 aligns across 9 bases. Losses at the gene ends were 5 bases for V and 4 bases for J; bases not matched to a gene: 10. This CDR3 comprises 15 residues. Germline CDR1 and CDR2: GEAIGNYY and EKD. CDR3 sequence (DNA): TGTGCCTGTGTCACGCTGGGGGATTACGGCGATAAACTCATCTTT. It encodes CACVTLGDYGDKLIF.

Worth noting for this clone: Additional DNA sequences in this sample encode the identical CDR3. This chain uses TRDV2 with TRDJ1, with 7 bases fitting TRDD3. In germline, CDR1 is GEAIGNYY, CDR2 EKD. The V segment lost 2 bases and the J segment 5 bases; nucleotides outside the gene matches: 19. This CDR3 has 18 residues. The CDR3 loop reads CACDIIHTGVLNGDKLIF. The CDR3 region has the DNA TGTGCCTGTGACATAATCCATACTGGGGTCCTCAACGGGGATAAACTCATCTTT.

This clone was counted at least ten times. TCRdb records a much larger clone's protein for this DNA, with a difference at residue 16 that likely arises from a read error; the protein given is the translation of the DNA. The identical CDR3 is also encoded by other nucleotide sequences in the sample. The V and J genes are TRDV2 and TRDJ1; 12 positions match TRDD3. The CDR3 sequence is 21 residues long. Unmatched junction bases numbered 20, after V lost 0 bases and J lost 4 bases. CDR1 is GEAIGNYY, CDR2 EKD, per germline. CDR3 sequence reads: CACDTVTGGYNGTSYIDKLIF. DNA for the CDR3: TGTGCCTGTGACACCGTCACTGGGGGATACAACGGGACTTCGTACATCGATAAACTCATCTTT.

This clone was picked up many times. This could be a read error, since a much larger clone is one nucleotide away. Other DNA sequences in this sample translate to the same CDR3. Here the CDR3 reads CACDTVTRQGTDKLIF. The CDR3 DNA is TGTGCCTGTGACACCGTGACCCGGCAGGGGACCGATAAACTCATCTTT. This chain uses TRDV2 with TRDJ1; D remains unclear. CDR3 length: 16 residues. Germline V CDR1 and CDR2: GEAIGNYY, EKD. The germline V and J ends were trimmed by 0 bases and 2 bases, with 15 bases remaining between them.

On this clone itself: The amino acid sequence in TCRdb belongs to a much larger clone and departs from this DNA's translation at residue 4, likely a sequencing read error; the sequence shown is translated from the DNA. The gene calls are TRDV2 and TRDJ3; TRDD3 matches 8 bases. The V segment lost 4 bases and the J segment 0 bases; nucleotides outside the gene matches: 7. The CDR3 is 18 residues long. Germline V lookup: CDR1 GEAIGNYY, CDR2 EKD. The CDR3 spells CACETTGGSSWDTRQMFF. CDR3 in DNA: TGTGCCTGTGAGACGACTGGGGGTAGCTCCTGGGACACCCGACAGATGTTTTTC.

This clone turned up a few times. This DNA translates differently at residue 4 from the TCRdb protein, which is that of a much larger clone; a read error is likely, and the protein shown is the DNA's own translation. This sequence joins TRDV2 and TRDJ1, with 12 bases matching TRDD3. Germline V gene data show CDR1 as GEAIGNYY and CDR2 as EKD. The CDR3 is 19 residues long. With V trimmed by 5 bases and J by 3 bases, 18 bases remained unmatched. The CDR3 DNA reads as TGTGCCTGTGGCAGCGTACTGGGGGATACCTCCTCACGGGCCGATAAACTCATCTTT. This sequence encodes CACGSVLGDTSSRADKLIF.

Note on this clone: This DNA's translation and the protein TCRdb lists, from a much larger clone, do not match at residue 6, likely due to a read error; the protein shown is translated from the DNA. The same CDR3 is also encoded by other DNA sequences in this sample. CDR3 region: CACDKMGPREGSTDKLIF. The CDR3 bases are TGTGCCTGTGACAAAATGGGGCCCCGTGAGGGATCGACCGATAAACTCATCTTT. V is TRDV2 and J is TRDJ1; a weak D match, TRDD3 (5 bases). The germline gives CDR1 GEAIGNYY, CDR2 EKD. V was shortened by 2 bases and J by 2 bases, with 23 bases between the two germline ends. The CDR3 sequence is 18 residues long.

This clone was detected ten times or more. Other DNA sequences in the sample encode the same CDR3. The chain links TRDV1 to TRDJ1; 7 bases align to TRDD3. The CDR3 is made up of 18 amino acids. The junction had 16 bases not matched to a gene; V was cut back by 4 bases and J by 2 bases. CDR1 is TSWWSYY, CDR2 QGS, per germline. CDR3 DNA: TGTGCTCTTGGGGCTAAGCTTCCACGCTGGGGGCTTACCGATAAACTCATCTTT. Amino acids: CALGAKLPRWGLTDKLIF.

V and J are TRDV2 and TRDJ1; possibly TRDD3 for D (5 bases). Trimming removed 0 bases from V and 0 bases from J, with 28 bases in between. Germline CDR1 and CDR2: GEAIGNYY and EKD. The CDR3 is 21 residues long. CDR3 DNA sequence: TGTGCCTGTGACACCCTCCAATTACTGGTGTACCCGCGATCATACACCGATAAACTCATCTTT. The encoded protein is CACDTLQLLVYPRSYTDKLIF.

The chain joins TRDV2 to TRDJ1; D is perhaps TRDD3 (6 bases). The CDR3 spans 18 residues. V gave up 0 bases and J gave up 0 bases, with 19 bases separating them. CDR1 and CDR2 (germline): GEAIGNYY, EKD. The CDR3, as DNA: TGTGCCTGTGACACCAAAGTGAGGGGGAGTACCCACACCGATAAACTCATCTTT. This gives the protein CACDTKVRGSTHTDKLIF.

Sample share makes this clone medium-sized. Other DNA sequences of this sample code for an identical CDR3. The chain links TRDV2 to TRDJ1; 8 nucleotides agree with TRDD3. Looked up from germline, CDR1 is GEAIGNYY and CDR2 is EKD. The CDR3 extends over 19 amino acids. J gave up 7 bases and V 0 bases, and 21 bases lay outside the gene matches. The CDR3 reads CACDTGRAQRGDRSGKLIF. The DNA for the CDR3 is TGTGCCTGTGACACCGGTAGGGCTCAGAGGGGGGATAGAAGCGGTAAACTCATCTTT.

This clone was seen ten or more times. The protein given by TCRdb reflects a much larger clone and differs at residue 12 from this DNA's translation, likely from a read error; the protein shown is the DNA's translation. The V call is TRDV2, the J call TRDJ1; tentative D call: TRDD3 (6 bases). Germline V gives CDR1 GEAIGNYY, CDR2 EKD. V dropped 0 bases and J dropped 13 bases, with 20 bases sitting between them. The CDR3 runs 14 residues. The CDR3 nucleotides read TGTGCCTGTGACACCGTGTCGGGGGAGAGGGAACGCATCTTT. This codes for CACDTVSGERERIF.

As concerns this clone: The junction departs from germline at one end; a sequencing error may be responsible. CDR3 in amino acids: CACDIPGGYSSYTLQMFF. The DNA for the CDR3 is TGTGCCTGTGACATTCCTGGGGGCTACTCCTCGTACACCCTACAGATGTTTTTC. The V and J genes are TRDV2 and TRDJ3; 7 bases line up with TRDD3. The CDR3 runs to 18 residues. The V gene's germline CDR1 is GEAIGNYY and CDR2 EKD.

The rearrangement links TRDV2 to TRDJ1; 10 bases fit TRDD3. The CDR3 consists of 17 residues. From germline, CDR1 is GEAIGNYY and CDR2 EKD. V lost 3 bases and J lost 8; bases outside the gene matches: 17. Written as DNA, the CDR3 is TGTGCCTGTGACGGCCTACCCCGGGGGGATACGAGGGAGAAACTCATCTTT. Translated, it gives CACDGLPRGDTREKLIF.

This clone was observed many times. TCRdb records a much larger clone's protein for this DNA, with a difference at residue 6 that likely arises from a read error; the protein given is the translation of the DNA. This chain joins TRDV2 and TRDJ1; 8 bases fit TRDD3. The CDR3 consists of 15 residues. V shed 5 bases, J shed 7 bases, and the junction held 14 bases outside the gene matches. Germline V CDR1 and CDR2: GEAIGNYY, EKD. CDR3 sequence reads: CACVPRGDSWAKLIF. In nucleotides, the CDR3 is TGTGCCTGTGTCCCTCGGGGGGATAGTTGGGCTAAACTCATCTTT.

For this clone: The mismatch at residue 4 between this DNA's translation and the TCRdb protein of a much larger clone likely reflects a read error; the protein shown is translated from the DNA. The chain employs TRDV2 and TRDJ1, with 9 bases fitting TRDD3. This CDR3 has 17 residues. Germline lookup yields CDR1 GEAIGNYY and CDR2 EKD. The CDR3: CACNTLGGLGDKDKLIF. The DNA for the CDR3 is TGTGCCTGTAACACTTTGGGCGGACTGGGGGACAAGGATAAACTCATCTTT.